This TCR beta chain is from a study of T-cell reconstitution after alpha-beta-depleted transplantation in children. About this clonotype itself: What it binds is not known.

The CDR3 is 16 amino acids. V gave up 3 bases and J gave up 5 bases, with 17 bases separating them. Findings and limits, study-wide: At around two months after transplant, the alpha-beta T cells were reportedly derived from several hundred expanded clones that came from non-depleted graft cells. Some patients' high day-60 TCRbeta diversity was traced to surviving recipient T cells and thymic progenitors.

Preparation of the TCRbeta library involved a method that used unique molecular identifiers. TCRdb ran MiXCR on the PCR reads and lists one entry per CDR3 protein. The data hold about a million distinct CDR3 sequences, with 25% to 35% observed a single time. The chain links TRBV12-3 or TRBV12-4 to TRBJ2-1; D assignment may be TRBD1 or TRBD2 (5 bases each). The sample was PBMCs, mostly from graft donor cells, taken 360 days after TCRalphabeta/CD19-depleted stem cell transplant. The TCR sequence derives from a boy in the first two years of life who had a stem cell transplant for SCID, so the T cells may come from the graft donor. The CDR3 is CASSFREGLAHNEQFF. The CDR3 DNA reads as TGTGCCAGCAGTTTCAGGGAAGGGCTAGCACACAATGAGCAGTTCTTC.